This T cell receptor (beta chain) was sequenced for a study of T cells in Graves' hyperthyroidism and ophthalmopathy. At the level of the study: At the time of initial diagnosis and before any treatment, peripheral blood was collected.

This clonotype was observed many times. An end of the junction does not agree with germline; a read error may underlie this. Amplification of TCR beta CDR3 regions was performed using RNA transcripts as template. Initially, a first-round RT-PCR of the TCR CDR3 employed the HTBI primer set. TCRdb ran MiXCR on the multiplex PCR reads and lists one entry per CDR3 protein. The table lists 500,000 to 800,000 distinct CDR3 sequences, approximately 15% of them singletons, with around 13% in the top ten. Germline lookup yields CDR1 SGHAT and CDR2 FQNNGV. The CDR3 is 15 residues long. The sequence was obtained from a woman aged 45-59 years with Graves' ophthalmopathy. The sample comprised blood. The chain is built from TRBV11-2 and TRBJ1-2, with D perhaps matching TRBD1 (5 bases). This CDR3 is CASSLDDSKRHGYTF. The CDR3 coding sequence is TGTGCCAGCAGCCTAGACGACAGTAAAAGACATGGCTACACCTTC.